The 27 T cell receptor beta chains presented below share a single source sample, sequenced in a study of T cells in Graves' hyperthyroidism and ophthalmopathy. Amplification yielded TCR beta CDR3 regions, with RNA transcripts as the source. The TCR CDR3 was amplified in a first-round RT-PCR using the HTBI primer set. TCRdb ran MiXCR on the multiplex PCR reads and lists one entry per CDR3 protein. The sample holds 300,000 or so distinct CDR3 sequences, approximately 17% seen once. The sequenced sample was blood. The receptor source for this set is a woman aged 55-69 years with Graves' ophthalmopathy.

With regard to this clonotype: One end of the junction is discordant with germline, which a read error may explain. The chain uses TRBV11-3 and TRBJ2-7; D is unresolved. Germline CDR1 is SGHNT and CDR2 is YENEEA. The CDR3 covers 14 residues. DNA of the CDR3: TGTGTCAGCAGCTTAGGGCGGAGCTCCTACGAGCAGTACTTC. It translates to CVSSLGRSSYEQYF.

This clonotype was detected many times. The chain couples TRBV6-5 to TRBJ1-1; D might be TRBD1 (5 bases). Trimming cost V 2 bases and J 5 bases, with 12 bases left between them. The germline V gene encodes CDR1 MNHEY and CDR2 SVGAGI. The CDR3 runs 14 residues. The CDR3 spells CASSYPGRGTEAFF. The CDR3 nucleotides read TGTGCCAGCAGTTACCCCGGGAGGGGAACTGAAGCTTTCTTT.

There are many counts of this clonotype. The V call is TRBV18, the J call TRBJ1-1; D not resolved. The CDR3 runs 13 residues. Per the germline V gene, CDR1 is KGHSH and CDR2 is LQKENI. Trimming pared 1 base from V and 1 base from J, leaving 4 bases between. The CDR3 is CASSPLENTEAFF. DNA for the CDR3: TGTGCCAGCTCACCACTAGAGAACACTGAAGCTTTCTTT.

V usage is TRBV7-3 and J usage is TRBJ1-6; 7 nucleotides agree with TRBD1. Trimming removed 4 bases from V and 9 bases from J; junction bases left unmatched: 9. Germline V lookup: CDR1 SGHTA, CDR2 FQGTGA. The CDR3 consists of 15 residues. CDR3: CASSWTGTDGSPLHF. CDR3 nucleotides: TGTGCCAGCAGCTGGACTGGGACAGACGGTTCACCCCTCCACTTT.

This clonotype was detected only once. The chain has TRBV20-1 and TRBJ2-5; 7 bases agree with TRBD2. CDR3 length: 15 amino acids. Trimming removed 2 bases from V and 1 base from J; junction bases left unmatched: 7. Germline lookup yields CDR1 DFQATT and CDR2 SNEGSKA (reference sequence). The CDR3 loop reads CSARIWREPQETQYF. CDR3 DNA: TGCAGTGCTAGAATCTGGCGGGAGCCCCAAGAGACCCAGTACTTC.

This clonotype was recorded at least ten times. CDR3 in DNA: TGTGCCAGCAGCAGACGGGACAGACAAGAGACCCAGTACTTC. Translation gives CASSRRDRQETQYF. The chain has TRBV7-2 and TRBJ2-5, with 7 nucleotides matching TRBD1. Germline V gene sequence: CDR1 SGHTA, CDR2 FQGNSA. With 5 bases clipped from V and 2 bases from J, the junction kept 5 bases outside the gene matches. This CDR3 is built from 14 residues. Looking up the rest from reference TRBV7-2 and TRBJ2-5 gives the full variable domain: GAGVSQSPSNKVTEKGKDVELRCDPISGHTALYWYRQSLGQGLEFLIYFQGNSAPDKSGLPSDRFSAERTGGSVSTLTIQRTQQEDSAVYLCASSRRDRQETQYFGPGTRLLVL.

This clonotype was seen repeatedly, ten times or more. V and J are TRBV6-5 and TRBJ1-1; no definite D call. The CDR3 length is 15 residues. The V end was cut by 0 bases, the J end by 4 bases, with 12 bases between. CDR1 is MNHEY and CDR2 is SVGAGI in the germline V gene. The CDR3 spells CASSYSGLGGTEAFF. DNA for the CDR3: TGTGCCAGCAGTTACTCGGGCCTGGGTGGCACTGAAGCTTTCTTT.

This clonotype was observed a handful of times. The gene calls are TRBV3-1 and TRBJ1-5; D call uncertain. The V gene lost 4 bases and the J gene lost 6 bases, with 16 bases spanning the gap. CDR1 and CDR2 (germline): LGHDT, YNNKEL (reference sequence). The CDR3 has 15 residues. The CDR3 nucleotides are TGTGCCAGCAGCCTTTCTGGGGTAGCGGGTCAGCCCCAGCATTTT. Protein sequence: CASSLSGVAGQPQHF.

The CDR3 spells CASSHEGAKNIQYF. CDR3 coding DNA: TGTGCCAGCAGTCACGAGGGTGCCAAAAACATTCAGTACTTC. V gene TRBV25-1 combines with J gene TRBJ2-4; possibly TRBD2 for D (5 bases). Trimming pared 5 bases from V and 1 base from J, leaving 9 bases between. The CDR3 is 14 residues long. Germline V CDR1 and CDR2: MGHDK, SYGVNS. Full variable domain (remainder filled in from reference TRBV25-1 and TRBJ2-4): EADIYQTPRYLVIGTGKKITLECSQTMGHDKMYWYQQDPGMELHLIHYSYGVNSTEKGDLSSESTVSRIRTEHFPLTLESARPSHTSQYLCASSHEGAKNIQYFGAGTRLSVL.

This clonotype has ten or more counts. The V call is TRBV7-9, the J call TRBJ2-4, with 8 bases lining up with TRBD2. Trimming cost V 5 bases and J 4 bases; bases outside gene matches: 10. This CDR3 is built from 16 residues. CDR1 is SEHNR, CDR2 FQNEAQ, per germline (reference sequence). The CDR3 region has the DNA TGTGCCAGCAGCCCTCCTAGCGGGCTAACTAAAAACATTCAGTACTTC. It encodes CASSPPSGLTKNIQYF.

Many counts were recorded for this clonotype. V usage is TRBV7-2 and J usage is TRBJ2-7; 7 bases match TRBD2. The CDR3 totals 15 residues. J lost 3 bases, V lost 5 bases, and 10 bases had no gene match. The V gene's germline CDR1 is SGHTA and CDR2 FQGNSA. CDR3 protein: CASSLRSGVLYEQYF. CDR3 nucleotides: TGTGCCAGCAGCCTTCGAAGCGGGGTGCTCTACGAGCAGTACTTC.

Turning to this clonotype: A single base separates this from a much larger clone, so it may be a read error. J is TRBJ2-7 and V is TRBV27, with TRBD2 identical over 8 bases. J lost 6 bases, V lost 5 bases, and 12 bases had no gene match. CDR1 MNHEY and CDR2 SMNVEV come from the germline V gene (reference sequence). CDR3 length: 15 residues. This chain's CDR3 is CASSLIPGLVVEQYF. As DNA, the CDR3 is TGTGCCAGCAGTCTAATCCCGGGACTAGTCGTCGAGCAGTACTTC.

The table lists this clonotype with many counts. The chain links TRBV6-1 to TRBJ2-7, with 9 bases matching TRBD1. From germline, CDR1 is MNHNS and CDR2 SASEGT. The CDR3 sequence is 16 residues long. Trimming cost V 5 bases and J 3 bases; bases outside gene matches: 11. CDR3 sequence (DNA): TGTGCCAGCAGTTTTTCCGCCGAGACAGGGGGCTACGAGCAGTACTTC. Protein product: CASSFSAETGGYEQYF.

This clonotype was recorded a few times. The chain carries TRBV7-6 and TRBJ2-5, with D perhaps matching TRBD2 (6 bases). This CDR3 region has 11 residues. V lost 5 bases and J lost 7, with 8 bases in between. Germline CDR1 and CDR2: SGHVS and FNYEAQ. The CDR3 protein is CASSVGRTQYF. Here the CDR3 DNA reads TGTGCCAGCAGCGTCGGGAGGACCCAGTACTTC.

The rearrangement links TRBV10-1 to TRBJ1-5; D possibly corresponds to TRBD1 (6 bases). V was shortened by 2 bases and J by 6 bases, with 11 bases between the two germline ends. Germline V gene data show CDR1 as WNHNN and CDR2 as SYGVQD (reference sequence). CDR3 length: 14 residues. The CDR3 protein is CASSEAGVSQPQHF. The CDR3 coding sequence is TGCGCCAGCAGTGAGGCAGGGGTTAGTCAGCCCCAGCATTTT.

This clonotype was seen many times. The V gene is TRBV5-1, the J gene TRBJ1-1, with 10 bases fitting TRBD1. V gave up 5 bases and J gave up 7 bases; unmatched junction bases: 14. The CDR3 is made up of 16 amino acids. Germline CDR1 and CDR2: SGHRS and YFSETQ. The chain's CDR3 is CASRYGDRGNLDEAFF. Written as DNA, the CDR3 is TGCGCCAGCAGATATGGGGACAGGGGAAACTTAGATGAAGCTTTCTTT.

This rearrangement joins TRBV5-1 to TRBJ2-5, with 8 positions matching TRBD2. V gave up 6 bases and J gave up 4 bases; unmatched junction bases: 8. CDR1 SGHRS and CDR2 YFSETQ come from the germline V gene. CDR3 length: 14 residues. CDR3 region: CASTPTGGRETQYF. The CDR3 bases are TGCGCCAGCACCCCAACGGGAGGGAGAGAGACCCAGTACTTC.

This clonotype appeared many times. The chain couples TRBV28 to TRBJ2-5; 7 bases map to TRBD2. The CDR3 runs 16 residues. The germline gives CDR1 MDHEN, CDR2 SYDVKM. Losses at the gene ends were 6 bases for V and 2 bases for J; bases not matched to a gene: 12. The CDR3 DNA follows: TGTGCCAGCAGATTTCCTAGTTGGCGGGGGCAAGAGACCCAGTACTTC. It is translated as CASRFPSWRGQETQYF. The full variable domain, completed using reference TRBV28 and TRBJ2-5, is DVKVTQSSRYLVKRTGEKVFLECVQDMDHENMFWYRQDPGLGLRLIYFSYDVKMKEKGDIPEGYSVSREKKERFSLILESASTNQTSMYLCASRFPSWRGQETQYFGPGTRLLVL.

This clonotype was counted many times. CDR3 bases: TGTGCCAGCAGTCGGGGACAGGGGTATGGCGAGCAGTACTTC. Translating it yields CASSRGQGYGEQYF. J is TRBJ2-7 and V is TRBV6-1; TRBD1 agrees at 10 bases. Trimming removed 5 bases from V and 6 bases from J; junction bases left unmatched: 7. The CDR3 spans 14 residues. CDR1 is MNHNS and CDR2 is SASEGT in the germline V gene.

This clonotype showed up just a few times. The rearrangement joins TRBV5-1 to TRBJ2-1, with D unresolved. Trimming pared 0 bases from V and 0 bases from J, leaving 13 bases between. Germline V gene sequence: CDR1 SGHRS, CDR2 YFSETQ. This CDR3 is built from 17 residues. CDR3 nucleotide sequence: TGCGCCAGCAGCTTGGCCCGGGCTTTGAGCTCCTACAATGAGCAGTTCTTC. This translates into CASSLARALSSYNEQFF.

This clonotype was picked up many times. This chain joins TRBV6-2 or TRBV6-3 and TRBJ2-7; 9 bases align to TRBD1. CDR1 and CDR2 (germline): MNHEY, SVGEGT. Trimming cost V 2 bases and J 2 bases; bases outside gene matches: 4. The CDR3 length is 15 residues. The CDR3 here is CASSYGTGTTYEQYF. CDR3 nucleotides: TGTGCCAGCAGTTACGGGACAGGGACAACCTACGAGCAGTACTTC.

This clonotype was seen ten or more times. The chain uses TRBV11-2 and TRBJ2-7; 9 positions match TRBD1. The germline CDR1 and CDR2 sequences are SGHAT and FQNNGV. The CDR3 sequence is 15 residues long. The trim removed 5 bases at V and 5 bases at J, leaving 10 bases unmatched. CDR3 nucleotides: TGTGCCAGCAGCATAGGGACAGGGAAGGCCAACGAGCAGTACTTC. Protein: CASSIGTGKANEQYF.

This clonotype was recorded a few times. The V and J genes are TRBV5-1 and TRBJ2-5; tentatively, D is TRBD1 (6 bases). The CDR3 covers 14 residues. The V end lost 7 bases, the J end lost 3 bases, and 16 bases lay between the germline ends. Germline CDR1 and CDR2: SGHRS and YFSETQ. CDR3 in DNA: TGCGCCAGCTATACAGGACAGATGAAAGAGACCCAGTACTTC. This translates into CASYTGQMKETQYF.

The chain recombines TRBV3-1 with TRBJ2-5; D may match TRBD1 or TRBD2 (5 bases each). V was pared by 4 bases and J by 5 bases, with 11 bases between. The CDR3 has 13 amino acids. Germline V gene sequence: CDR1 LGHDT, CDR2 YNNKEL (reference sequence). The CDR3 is CASSLGAAETQYF. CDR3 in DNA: TGTGCCAGCAGCCTCGGGGCTGCGGAGACCCAGTACTTC.

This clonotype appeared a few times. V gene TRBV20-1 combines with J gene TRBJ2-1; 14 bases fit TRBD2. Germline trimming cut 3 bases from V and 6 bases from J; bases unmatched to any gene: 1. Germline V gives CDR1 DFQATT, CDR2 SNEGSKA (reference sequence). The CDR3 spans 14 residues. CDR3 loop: CSARGTSGGNEQFF. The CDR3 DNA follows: TGCAGTGCTAGGGGGACTAGCGGGGGCAATGAGCAGTTCTTC.

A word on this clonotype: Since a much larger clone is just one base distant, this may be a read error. The CDR3 sequence: CASSLPGQGGPYNEQSF. In DNA form, the CDR3 reads TGTGCCAGCAGCTTGCCGGGACAGGGGGGACCTTACAATGAGCAGTCCTTC. The rearrangement links TRBV13 to TRBJ2-1, with 11 bases identical to TRBD1. The length of the CDR3 is 17 residues. Germline CDR1 is PRHDT and CDR2 is FYEKMQ (reference sequence).

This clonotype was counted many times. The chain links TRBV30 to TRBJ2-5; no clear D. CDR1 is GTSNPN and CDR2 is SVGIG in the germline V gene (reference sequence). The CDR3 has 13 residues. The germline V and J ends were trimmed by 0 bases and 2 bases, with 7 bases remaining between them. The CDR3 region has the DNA TGTGCCTGGAGTGTCCAGGTACAAGAGACCCAGTACTTC. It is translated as CAWSVQVQETQYF. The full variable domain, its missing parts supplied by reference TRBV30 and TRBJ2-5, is SQTIHQWPATLVQPVGSPLSLECTVEGTSNPNLYWYRQAAGRGLQLLFYSVGIGQISSEVPQNLSASRPQDRQFILSSKKLLLSDSGFYLCAWSVQVQETQYFGPGTRLLVL.